This TCR beta chain was captured in a study of blood T cell repertoires in COVID-19. Generated by immunoSEQ multiplex PCR, the TCRdb table keeps only in-frame clones and is missing some. The table has roughly 290,000 clones, more than 75% seen once. This CDR3 has 15 residues. The germline gives CDR1 SGHNT, CDR2 YENEEA. V trimming: 5 bases; J trimming: 2 bases; junction bases outside the gene matches: 5. The V call is TRBV11-3, the J call TRBJ2-3, with 9 bases identical to TRBD2. Sequencing was done on a sample of peripheral blood. This receptor was identified in a woman between 50 and 59 years old who had recovered from COVID-19. The CDR3 coding sequence is TGTGCCAGCAGCCCCCTAGCGGGGTTCACAGATACGCAGTATTTT. This sequence encodes CASSPLAGFTDTQYF. Drawing the rest from reference TRBV11-3 and TRBJ2-3, the complete variable domain is EAGVVQSPRYKIIEKKQPVAFWCNPISGHNTLYWYLQNLGQGPELLIRYENEEAVDDSQLPKDRFSAERLKGVDSTLKIQPAELGDSAVYLCASSPLAGFTDTQYFGPGTRLTVL.